The rows below give T cell receptor beta chains drawn from one sample of a study of cytomegalovirus exposure and HLA in healthy donors. TCRdb's copy holds only in-frame clones and misses some; the assay was immunoSEQ multiplex PCR. This listing includes about 140,000 clones. What was sequenced was PBMCs. These receptors were taken from a middle-aged man in good health and CMV-seronegative. The CDR3 runs from the conserved cysteine through the conserved F or W.

J: TRBJ1-6; V: TRBV19; CDR3: CASSYDRSSYNSPLHF
J: TRBJ2-2; V: TRBV21-1; CDR3: CASRTGTGENTGELFF
J: TRBJ1-6; V: TRBV4-1; CDR3: CASSQSTGNGNSPLHF
J: TRBJ2-7; V: TRBV7-9; CDR3: CASSSGQGGAYEQYF
J: TRBJ2-1; V: TRBV5-6; CDR3: CASSLGQGFNEQFF
J: TRBJ2-7; V: TRBV7-2; CDR3: CASSPLDSYEQYF
J: TRBJ2-1; V: TRBV7-3; CDR3: CASSGAGDNEQFF
J: TRBJ1-2; V: TRBV4-2; CDR3: CASSRQARDTGPANYGYTF
J: TRBJ1-2; V: TRBV13; CDR3: CASSLAGGYGYTF
J: TRBJ2-1; V: TRBV7-8; CDR3: CASSSTSGGANEQFF
J: TRBJ1-6; V: TRBV5-1; CDR3: CASSLVGQGENSPLHF
J: TRBJ1-2; V: TRBV18; CDR3: CASSPPNGETYGYTF
J: TRBJ1-1; V: TRBV7-9; CDR3: CASSLGGGNTEAFF
J: TRBJ2-3; V: TRBV7-9; CDR3: CASSSDGTGRDTQYF
J: TRBJ1-2; V: TRBV6-1; CDR3: CASSEVFPPTNYGYTF
J: TRBJ2-7; V: TRBV2; CDR3: CASVETGRSSYEQYF
J: TRBJ2-1; V: TRBV7-2; CDR3: CASSVNGQRAGEQFF
J: TRBJ2-3; V: TRBV4-2; CDR3: CASSPGQSPTTDTQYF
J: TRBJ1-4; V: TRBV25-1; CDR3: CASSRTGSATNEKLFF
J: TRBJ2-5; V: TRBV9; CDR3: CASSVAGQGIGETQYF
J: TRBJ2-2; V: TRBV9; CDR3: CASSVGQLNTGELFF
J: TRBJ1-1; V: TRBV7-9; CDR3: CASSLRTGVTEAFF
J: TRBJ1-4; V: TRBV28; CDR3: CASTEGTNEKLFF
J: TRBJ1-2; V: TRBV18; CDR3: CASSPGQDYGYTF
J: TRBJ1-1; V: TRBV9; CDR3: CASSAQVLNTEAFF
J: TRBJ2-3; V: TRBV18; CDR3: CASSLPGQSTDTQYF
J: TRBJ2-2; V: TRBV29-1; CDR3: CSGTGVLDTGELFF
J: TRBJ1-2; V: TRBV27; CDR3: CASRPTGGNARGYTF
J: TRBJ2-7; V: TRBV7-2; CDR3: CASSLSMSSYEQYF
J: TRBJ2-5; V: TRBV7-9; CDR3: CASSLALTAQETQYF
J: TRBJ2-7; V: TRBV7-2; CDR3: CASSPARGISSYEQYF
J: TRBJ2-3; V: TRBV5-6; CDR3: CASSFLAGGVTDTQYF
J: TRBJ1-5; V: TRBV7-3; CDR3: CAPRTAAYSNQPQHF
J: TRBJ2-7; V: TRBV5-5; CDR3: CASSLTGISYEQYF
J: TRBJ2-5; V: TRBV4-1; CDR3: CASSRPPGLGKETQYF
J: TRBJ2-2; V: TRBV6-1; CDR3: CASSEHSGELFF
J: TRBJ1-2; V: TRBV7-9; CDR3: CASSQTSAYGYTF
J: TRBJ2-1; V: TRBV25-1; CDR3: CASSENTNEQFF
J: TRBJ1-2; V: TRBV27; CDR3: CASSPGGAVLRYGYTF
J: TRBJ2-7; V: TRBV28; CDR3: CASSFTPETAFYF
J: TRBJ2-1; V: TRBV6-1; CDR3: CASTGGSYNEQFF
J: TRBJ2-6; V: TRBV18; CDR3: CASSASASGANVLTF
J: TRBJ1-1; V: TRBV6-1; CDR3: CASGPTQAFF
J: TRBJ2-7; V: TRBV27; CDR3: CASSRGTGGSEQYF
J: TRBJ1-2; V: TRBV27; CDR3: CASSSNAGRGDGYTF
J: TRBJ2-2; V: TRBV27; CDR3: CASSLIAFANTGELFF
J: TRBJ1-1; V: TRBV7-9; CDR3: CASSLEAGGTNTEAFF
J: TRBJ2-7; V: TRBV5-6; CDR3: CASSSSGTLQTYEQYF
J: TRBJ2-1; V: TRBV11-1; CDR3: CASSPPGQGYNEQFF
J: TRBJ1-1; V: TRBV13; CDR3: CASSLGTGKNTEAFF
J: TRBJ1-1; V: TRBV10-3; CDR3: CASGQGAMNTEAFF
J: TRBJ2-1; V: TRBV6-6; CDR3: CASGKGGARSYNEQFF
J: TRBJ1-1; V: TRBV18; CDR3: CASLPTVNTEAFF
J: TRBJ2-2; V: TRBV10-3; CDR3: CATKVGGNTGELFF
J: TRBJ2-3; V: TRBV5-4; CDR3: CASSSSTYTDTQYF
J: TRBJ2-5; V: TRBV6-5; CDR3: CASSYSAGLETQYF
J: TRBJ2-2; V: TRBV18; CDR3: CASSPSQQINTGELFF